The clone carrying this TCR beta chain occurred many times. No antigen is known for it. These data originate in a study of human T cells and chemical hapten exposure. Looking at the study overall: Per-sample TCR yields varied mainly from small pooled library volume differences.

Time point defined: healthy volunteer bleed at 2 weeks. Extraction yielded total RNA from whole blood (unfractionated). Study-wide results and caveats: With regard to DPC sensitization, TCRs above 1 in 1000 frequency did not change.

After removal of 7 bases from V and 7 bases from J, the junction contained 7 bases not matched to a gene. The germline CDR1 and CDR2 sequences are DFQATT and SNEGSKA (reference sequence). The CDR3 is 12 residues long. Attachment of unique molecular identifiers to individual cDNA molecules was performed in the library. TCRdb re-called the RACE reads with MiXCR, one entry per CDR3 protein. This table holds roughly 48,000 distinct CDR3 sequences, about 4.8% found once. The chain employs TRBV20-1 and TRBJ1-5, with TRBD1 matching 7 bases. The sequenced material came from whole blood. The source is a human donor in good health. Some clones in this sample may be carry-over from other donors' samples. The CDR3 DNA follows: TGCAGTGTGCGACAGGGAGAACAGCCCCAGCATTTT. Its translation: CSVRQGEQPQHF.